The 19 T cell receptor beta chains listed next were all sequenced from one sample in a study of blood T cell repertoires in COVID-19. Sequenced by immunoSEQ multiplex PCR; TCRdb stores in-frame clones only, minus some. The data hold approximately 44,000 clones, with about four fifths observed a single time. The sample comprised peripheral blood. The receptors were gathered from a human donor in a cohort sampled during active COVID-19.

The chain uses TRBV2 and TRBJ1-2; a possible D gene is TRBD1 (5 bases). This CDR3 contains 13 residues. The V gene lost 2 bases and the J gene lost 6 bases, with 10 bases spanning the gap. CDR1 is SNHLY, CDR2 FYNNEI, per germline. CDR3 amino acids: CASSESQGHGYTF. CDR3 in DNA: TGTGCCAGCAGTGAAAGTCAGGGCCATGGCTACACCTTC.

The chain carries TRBV7-9 and TRBJ1-5, with TRBD1 identical over 10 bases. The germline V gene encodes CDR1 SEHNR and CDR2 FQNEAQ (reference sequence). The CDR3 is 16 residues long. J gave up 2 bases and V 1 base, and 2 bases lay outside the gene matches. As DNA, the CDR3 is TGTGCCAGCAGCTTAGGGACAGGGGGGGGCAATCAGCCCCAGCATTTT. Protein sequence: CASSLGTGGGNQPQHF.

The V call is TRBV5-1, the J call TRBJ2-7; 8 bases agree with TRBD2. The length of the CDR3 is 14 residues. V shed 5 bases, J shed 1 base, and the junction held 5 bases outside the gene matches. Germline V gene data show CDR1 as SGHRS and CDR2 as YFSETQ. The CDR3 reads CASSYGGASYEQYF. In nucleotides, the CDR3 is TGCGCCAGCAGTTACGGGGGGGCTTCCTACGAGCAGTACTTC.

J is TRBJ1-4 and V is TRBV5-1; 7 nucleotides align to TRBD1. J was trimmed by 4 bases and V by 0 bases; bases with no gene match: 12. Germline V gene data show CDR1 as SGHRS and CDR2 as YFSETQ. CDR3 length equals 18 residues. The CDR3 DNA reads TGCGCCAGCAGCTTGGCAGGACAGGAGAGTATTTTTAATGAAAAACTGTTTTTT. Protein sequence: CASSLAGQESIFNEKLFF.

J is TRBJ2-7 and V is TRBV6-5; 7 bases line up with TRBD2. The CDR3 has 15 residues. The germline V gene encodes CDR1 MNHEY and CDR2 SVGAGI. V gave up 4 bases and J gave up 1 base; unmatched junction bases: 7. CDR3 residues: CASSSRDYSSYEQYF. In nucleotides, the CDR3 is TGTGCCAGCAGTTCCCGGGACTACTCATCCTACGAGCAGTACTTC.

V gene TRBV13 combines with J gene TRBJ1-1, with TRBD1 matching over 8 bases. The germline CDR1 and CDR2 sequences are PRHDT and FYEKMQ (reference sequence). The CDR3 length is 14 residues. V was pared by 6 bases and J by 1 base, with 4 bases of the junction left unmatched. CDR3 loop: CASSSGTGNTEAFF. The CDR3 DNA sequence: TGTGCCAGCAGTTCCGGGACAGGGAACACTGAAGCTTTCTTT.

J is TRBJ2-1 and V is TRBV28; 11 bases are shared with TRBD1. The V gene end was trimmed by 7 bases and the J gene end by 1 base; junction bases not matched to a gene: 9. In germline, CDR1 is MDHEN, CDR2 SYDVKM. The CDR3 runs to 17 residues. CDR3 nucleotide sequence: TGTGCCAGCACCGAGACCGGGACAGGGGGTTCCTACAATGAGCAGTTCTTC. Protein sequence: CASTETGTGGSYNEQFF.

The V call is TRBV4-2, the J call TRBJ1-5, with D unresolved. CDR1 is LGHNA, CDR2 YNFKEQ, per germline. The CDR3 is made up of 13 amino acids. V lost 0 bases and J 5 bases, leaving 5 bases between the germline ends. The CDR3 nucleotides read TGTGCCAGCAGCCAAGAGGGCTATCAGCCCCAGCATTTT. Translated, it gives CASSQEGYQPQHF.

This clone showed up just a few times. This chain links TRBV28 with TRBJ2-6; D gene unclear. The germline V and J ends were trimmed by 4 bases and 0 bases, with 10 bases remaining between them. The CDR3 has 16 residues. Per the germline V gene, CDR1 is MDHEN and CDR2 is SYDVKM. The CDR3 DNA is TGTGCCAGCAGTTCTGCCGGGTTCTCTGGGGCCAACGTCCTGACTTTC. Its protein product is CASSSAGFSGANVLTF.

V and J are TRBV7-2 and TRBJ1-2; the D is unclear. The V and J ends lost 1 base and 4 bases respectively, with 7 bases between them. CDR1 is SGHTA and CDR2 is FQGNSA in the germline V gene. The CDR3 is made up of 13 amino acids. The CDR3 spells CASSLGAGYGYTF. The CDR3 nucleotides are TGTGCCAGCAGCTTAGGGGCGGGCTATGGCTACACCTTC. Complete variable domain (other parts from reference TRBV7-2 and TRBJ1-2): GAGVSQSPSNKVTEKGKDVELRCDPISGHTALYWYRQSLGQGLEFLIYFQGNSAPDKSGLPSDRFSAERTGGSVSTLTIQRTQQEDSAVYLCASSLGAGYGYTFGSGTRLTVV.

The chain joins TRBV5-1 to TRBJ2-7; 10 positions agree with TRBD2. The V gene's germline CDR1 is SGHRS and CDR2 YFSETQ. V lost 4 bases, J lost 2 bases, and 6 bases stayed unmatched. The CDR3 is made up of 15 amino acids. CDR3 coding DNA: TGCGCCAGCAGCCTAGGAAGCGGGGGGGCCTACGAGCAGTACTTC. Amino acids: CASSLGSGGAYEQYF.

This clone appeared a single time. V usage is TRBV19 and J usage is TRBJ1-3; D unresolved. V was pared by 7 bases and J by 0 bases, with 7 bases between. The germline V gene encodes CDR1 LNHDA and CDR2 SQIVND (reference sequence). The CDR3 is 13 amino acids. The CDR3 DNA sequence: TGTGCCAGTATTGTTATCTCTGGAAACACCATATATTTT. It encodes CASIVISGNTIYF.

J is TRBJ1-4 and V is TRBV2; no clear D. Trimming left V 2 bases short and J 5 bases short, with 6 bases between. Germline V gene lookup returns CDR1 SNHLY and CDR2 FYNNEI. This CDR3 has 13 residues. This CDR3 is CASSETVNEKLFF. The DNA of the CDR3 is TGTGCCAGCAGTGAAACAGTGAATGAAAAACTGTTTTTT.

The rearrangement joins TRBV3-1 (or the pseudogene TRBV3-2) to TRBJ2-2; TRBD2 agrees at 12 bases. The germline CDR1 and CDR2 sequences are LGHDT and YNNKEL (reference sequence). The CDR3 loop spans 18 amino acids. Trimming took 5 bases from V and 3 from J; bases not matched to a gene: 10. CDR3 nucleotides: TGTGCCAGCAGCATCAGGACTAGCGGGATAAAATACACCGGGGAGCTGTTTTTT. It is translated as CASSIRTSGIKYTGELFF.

The chain uses TRBV2 and TRBJ1-3, with D perhaps TRBD1 (6 bases). CDR3 length: 16 amino acids. Germline-derived CDR1 and CDR2 are SNHLY and FYNNEI. Between the trimmed V and J ends, which lost 6 bases and 3 bases, there was a span of 18 bases. The CDR3 DNA is TGTGCCAGCAGACAACAGGGTACTCCCTTTGGAAACACCATATATTTT. As protein: CASRQQGTPFGNTIYF. Drawing the rest from reference TRBV2 and TRBJ1-3, the complete variable domain is EPEVTQTPSHQVTQMGQEVILRCVPISNHLYFYWYRQILGQKVEFLVSFYNNEISEKSEIFDDQFSVERPDGSNFTLKIRSTKLEDSAMYFCASRQQGTPFGNTIYFGEGSWLTVV.

This chain uses TRBV24-1 with TRBJ2-6; 8 bases are shared with TRBD1. From germline, CDR1 is KGHDR and CDR2 SFDVKD. The V and J ends lost 4 bases and 0 bases, in that order; junction bases with no gene match: 4. There are 17 residues in the CDR3. Here the CDR3 reads CATSERQGSSGANVLTF. The CDR3 DNA reads TGTGCCACCAGTGAGAGACAGGGGAGCTCTGGGGCCAACGTCCTGACTTTC.

The V gene is TRBV9, the J gene TRBJ1-6; TRBD1 might be the D (5 bases). Per the germline V gene, CDR1 is SGDLS and CDR2 is YYNGEE. This CDR3 comprises 15 residues. V lost 0 bases to trimming and J lost 4 bases, with 8 bases between them. The CDR3 loop is CASSVVGDYNSPLHF. The CDR3 nucleotides read TGTGCCAGCAGCGTAGTAGGGGATTATAATTCACCCCTCCACTTT.

The CDR3 bases are TGTGCCATCCAAATAGACAGGGGAGCTTACAATGAGCAGTTCTTC. This codes for CAIQIDRGAYNEQFF. The gene calls are TRBV6-5 and TRBJ2-1, with TRBD1 matching 8 bases. With 10 bases clipped from V and 4 bases from J, the junction kept 12 bases outside the gene matches. The CDR3 loop spans 15 amino acids. The germline CDR1 and CDR2 sequences are MNHEY and SVGAGI.

The CDR3 here is CAWSLGLRGELFF. The CDR3 bases are TGTGCCTGGAGTCTCGGGTTACGGGGGGAGCTGTTTTTT. The rearrangement joins TRBV30 to TRBJ2-2; D is ambiguous. Germline V gene sequence: CDR1 GTSNPN, CDR2 SVGIG (reference sequence). The V end was cut by 2 bases, the J end by 8 bases, with 12 bases between. The CDR3 covers 13 residues. Variable domain in full (rest from reference TRBV30 and TRBJ2-2): SQTIHQWPATLVQPVGSPLSLECTVEGTSNPNLYWYRQAAGRGLQLLFYSVGIGQISSEVPQNLSASRPQDRQFILSSKKLLLSDSGFYLCAWSLGLRGELFFGEGSRLTVL.